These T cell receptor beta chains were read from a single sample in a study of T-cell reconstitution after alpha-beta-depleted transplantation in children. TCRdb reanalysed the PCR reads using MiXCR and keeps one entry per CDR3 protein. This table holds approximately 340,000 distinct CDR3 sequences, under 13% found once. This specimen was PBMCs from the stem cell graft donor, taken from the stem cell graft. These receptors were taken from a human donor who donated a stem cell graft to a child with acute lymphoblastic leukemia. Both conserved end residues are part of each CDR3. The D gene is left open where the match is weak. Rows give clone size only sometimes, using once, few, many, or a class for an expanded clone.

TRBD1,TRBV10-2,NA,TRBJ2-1,TGCGCCAGCAGTGAGTCGGAGACAGGGGTAATTGATGAGCAGTTCTTC,CASSESETGVIDEQFF
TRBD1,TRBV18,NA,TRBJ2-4,TGTGCCAGCTCAACGGGACAGGGCTTAAACATTCAGTACTTC,CASSTGQGLNIQYF
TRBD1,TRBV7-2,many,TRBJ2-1,TGTGCCAGCAGCGGTACGGGACAGGGTTTTGATGAGCAGTTCTTC,CASSGTGQGFDEQFF
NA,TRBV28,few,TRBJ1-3,TGTGCCAGCACTAGATTCTCTGGAAACACCATATATTTT,CASTRFSGNTIYF
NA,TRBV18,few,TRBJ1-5,TGTGCCAGCTCCGAGATCGGCGGGGACAATCAGCCCCAGCATTTT,CASSEIGGDNQPQHF
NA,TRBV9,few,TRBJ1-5,TGTGCCAGCAGCGTTTACGGGTGGAATCAGCCCCAGCATTTT,CASSVYGWNQPQHF
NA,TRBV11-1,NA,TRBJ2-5,TGTGCCAGCAGCCATGACCGGGACTGGCTCCACTGGCAAGAGACCCAGTACTTC,CASSHDRDWLHWQETQYF
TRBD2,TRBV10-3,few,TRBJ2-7,TGTGCCATCAGACAGACTAGCGGGATGAGCTACGAGCAGTACTTC,CAIRQTSGMSYEQYF
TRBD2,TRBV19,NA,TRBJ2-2,TGTGCCAGTACGGAAATAGCGGGAGGTACCGGGGAGCTGTTTTTT,CASTEIAGGTGELFF
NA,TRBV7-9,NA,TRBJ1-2,TGTGCCAGCAGCTTAGCCACTAACTATGGCTACACCTTC,CASSLATNYGYTF
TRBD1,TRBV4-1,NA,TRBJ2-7,TGCGCCAGCAGCCAAGACCAGGACAGGGGGCTTTACGAGCAGTACTTC,CASSQDQDRGLYEQYF